A single sample is the source of the 21 T cell receptor beta chains below, sequenced in a study of control samples from healthy donors and cancer patients (dated by TCRdb to 2018 to 2020). The library came from the immunoSEQ multiplex PCR assay. TCRdb obtained this table from immuneACCESS and retained in-frame rearrangements with V and J assigned. These tables miss some clones; where compared with another copy, unresolved V genes account for less than half of the shortfall, and the remainder is unexplained. This sample comprises over 100,000 clones, 80% to 95% of them detected only once. 2% to 3% of the sample is held by the ten biggest clonotypes. Sequencing was done on a sample of blood. These receptors all stem from a man aged 35 to 55 in good health.

The chain uses TRBV23-1 and TRBJ1-6; D is unclear. Being an ORF, TRBV23-1 has a function that is uncertain. Trimming shortened V by 11 bases and J by 11 bases, and 10 bases separated the two germline ends. The CDR3 has 10 amino acids. The CDR3: CAPSNAPLHF. In DNA, the CDR3 is TGCGCCCCCTCGAATGCACCCCTCCACTTT.

This chain connects TRBV2 to TRBJ2-1, with D perhaps matching TRBD2 (5 bases). The CDR3 runs 12 residues. V gave up 8 bases and J gave up 3 bases, with 8 bases separating them. Germline V gene sequence: CDR1 SNHLY, CDR2 FYNNEI. CDR3 coding DNA: TGTGCCAGCGGCCGGGACTACAATGAGCAGTTCTTC. Encoded protein: CASGRDYNEQFF.

V and J are TRBV6-5 and TRBJ2-4, with a tentative D call TRBD1 (6 bases). Deletions cut 8 bases from V and 5 bases from J, with 16 bases between. This CDR3 is built from 14 residues. Germline V gene sequence: CDR1 MNHEY, CDR2 SVGAGI. The CDR3 is CASANRVSENIQYF. The CDR3 DNA sequence: TGTGCCAGCGCGAACAGGGTGTCCGAAAACATTCAGTACTTC.

V is TRBV19 and J is TRBJ1-5; D possibly corresponds to TRBD1 (6 bases). The CDR3 has 16 residues. Germline values: CDR1 LNHDA, CDR2 SQIVND (reference sequence). Trimming stripped 6 bases from V and 0 bases from J, with 15 bases between. CDR3 coding DNA: TGTGCCAGTAGCCATAGACAGGAGTATAGCAATCAGCCCCAGCATTTT. Its translation: CASSHRQEYSNQPQHF.

The chain links TRBV6-5 to TRBJ2-5; 9 bases match TRBD1. Germline-derived CDR1 and CDR2 are MNHEY and SVGAGI. CDR3 length equals 15 residues. V lost 5 bases and J lost 5; bases outside the gene matches: 9. The CDR3 here is CASSKTGGRRETQYF. In DNA, the CDR3 is TGTGCCAGCAGTAAGACAGGGGGGAGACGGGAGACCCAGTACTTC.

This chain connects TRBV6-1 to TRBJ1-2; D gene uncertain. Germline-derived CDR1 and CDR2 are MNHNS and SASEGT. This CDR3 region has 15 residues. Trimming removed 2 bases at V and 2 bases at J, with 12 bases between. The CDR3 sequence is CASSELNHGNYGYTF. In nucleotides, the CDR3 is TGTGCCAGCAGTGAATTGAATCACGGCAACTATGGCTACACCTTC.

This clone occurred a few times. CDR3 coding DNA: TGCGCCAGCAGCTTGGCATTAGGGGGGACTGAAGCTTTCTTT. It codes for CASSLALGGTEAFF. This chain connects TRBV5-1 to TRBJ1-1, with D maybe TRBD1 (6 bases). CDR1 and CDR2 (germline): SGHRS, YFSETQ. CDR3 size: 14 residues. V was cut by 0 bases and J by 5 bases, with 11 bases left in between. Filled out from reference TRBV5-1 and TRBJ1-1, the complete variable domain reads KAGVTQTPRYLIKTRGQQVTLSCSPISGHRSVSWYQQTPGQGLQFLFEYFSETQRNKGNFPGRFSGRQFSNSRSEMNVSTLELGDSALYLCASSLALGGTEAFFGQGTRLTVV.

The chain combines TRBV30 with TRBJ1-3, with D uncertain. This CDR3 has 13 residues. Trimming left V 2 bases short and J 5 bases short, with 10 bases between. CDR1 and CDR2 from the germline V gene are GTSNPN and SVGIG (reference sequence). The CDR3 nucleotides are TGTGCCTGGAGTATCAACGGCAGAAACACCATATATTTT. Translation gives CAWSINGRNTIYF.

The count of this clone is one. The chain has TRBV7-9 and TRBJ2-1, with 11 bases fitting TRBD2. CDR3 length equals 16 residues. The trim removed 5 bases at V and 7 bases at J, leaving 10 bases unmatched. CDR1 is SEHNR, CDR2 FQNEAQ, per germline (reference sequence). The CDR3 coding sequence is TGTGCCAGCAGCCTTAGCGGGGGGGCCCTGGTTAATGAGCAGTTCTTC. This codes for CASSLSGGALVNEQFF.

The genes are TRBV5-1 and TRBJ2-7; TRBD1 is a possible D gene (6 bases). Per germline, CDR1 SGHRS and CDR2 YFSETQ. The V and J ends lost 1 base and 2 bases respectively, with 10 bases between them. CDR3 length: 14 amino acids. The DNA for the CDR3 is TGCGCCAGCAGCTTGCGGGACACAGCCTACGAGCAGTACTTC. Residues: CASSLRDTAYEQYF.

J is TRBJ2-3 and V is TRBV9, with TRBD1 matching over 9 bases. CDR1 is SGDLS and CDR2 is YYNGEE in the germline V gene. J gave up 5 bases and V 0 bases, and 4 bases lay outside the gene matches. This CDR3 is 15 amino acids long. DNA for the CDR3: TGTGCCAGCAGCGTAGGGACAGGGGATAAAGATACGCAGTATTTT. It specifies CASSVGTGDKDTQYF.

The rearrangement uses TRBV6-5 and TRBJ2-7, with a weak D call TRBD1 (5 bases). CDR3 length: 13 amino acids. The germline gives CDR1 MNHEY, CDR2 SVGAGI. Trimming left V 2 bases short and J 1 base short, with 6 bases between. The CDR3 DNA reads as TGTGCCAGCAGTTACAGACAGTCCTACGAGCAGTACTTC. Residues: CASSYRQSYEQYF.

This clone has just a few counts. V usage is TRBV18 and J usage is TRBJ2-7; TRBD2 might be the D (6 bases). The CDR3 runs to 13 residues. The V and J ends lost 6 bases and 7 bases respectively, with 16 bases between them. Germline V gene lookup returns CDR1 KGHSH and CDR2 LQKENI. CDR3 protein: CASSLGGLREQYF. The CDR3 DNA sequence: TGTGCCAGCTCCCTTGGGGGACTCAGAGAGCAGTACTTC.

Only one count was recorded for this clone. The chain recombines TRBV27 with TRBJ1-3; D gene ambiguous. The CDR3 runs to 15 residues. The germline gives CDR1 MNHEY, CDR2 SMNVEV (reference sequence). The germline V and J ends were trimmed by 4 bases and 4 bases, with 14 bases remaining between them. This CDR3 reads CASSSQAAWGNTIYF. In nucleotides, the CDR3 is TGTGCCAGCAGTTCACAAGCTGCGTGGGGAAACACCATATATTTT.

This clone was picked up one time. The V gene is TRBV7-8, the J gene TRBJ1-2; 8 positions agree with TRBD1. Germline CDR1 and CDR2: SGHVS and FQNEAQ. There are 15 residues in the CDR3. The V and J ends lost 2 bases and 5 bases, in that order; junction bases with no gene match: 7. The CDR3 DNA follows: TGTGCCAGCAGCTTATTCCCAGGGGGCAGTTATGGCTACACCTTC. Encoded protein: CASSLFPGGSYGYTF.

The V call is TRBV7-3, the J call TRBJ2-5, with 8 bases lining up with TRBD1. V shed 5 bases and J 5 bases; nucleotides not matched to a gene: 4. This CDR3 contains 13 residues. Germline assignment: CDR1 SGHTA and CDR2 FQGTGA. The CDR3 coding sequence is TGTGCCAGCAGCCTAGGACAGGGCGAGACCCAGTACTTC. As protein: CASSLGQGETQYF.

The V gene is TRBV3-1 (or the pseudogene TRBV3-2), the J gene TRBJ1-1; 7 nucleotides align to TRBD1. CDR3 length equals 15 residues. J was trimmed by 10 bases and V by 7 bases; bases with no gene match: 18. CDR1 and CDR2 from the germline V gene are LGHDT and YNNKEL (reference sequence). The CDR3, as DNA: TGTGCCAGCACCTCAGGGGGATCTGTTTCTCGAGCAGCTTTCTTT. Its protein product is CASTSGGSVSRAAFF.

The chain recombines TRBV14 with TRBJ2-1, with D maybe TRBD1 (5 bases). V was cut by 0 bases and J by 8 bases, with 14 bases left in between. This CDR3 has 15 residues. CDR1 is SGHDN, CDR2 FVKESK, per germline. The CDR3, as DNA: TGTGCCAGCAGCCAAGATGTTGGACAACGGGATGAGCAGTTCTTC. Translated, it gives CASSQDVGQRDEQFF.

V is TRBV9 and J is TRBJ2-7, with a tentative D call TRBD2 (7 bases). Looked up from germline, CDR1 is SGDLS and CDR2 is YYNGEE. V lost 10 bases and J lost 3, with 17 bases in between. The CDR3 is 13 amino acids. The chain's CDR3 is CARGGGGGYEQYF. The CDR3 nucleotides are TGTGCCCGCGGGGGCGGGGGCGGCTACGAGCAGTACTTC.

The chain recombines TRBV29-1 with TRBJ2-2; a weak D match, TRBD2 (5 bases). The germline gives CDR1 SQVTM, CDR2 ANQGSEA. The CDR3 runs to 13 residues. The V end was cut by 4 bases, the J end by 7 bases, with 13 bases between. CDR3 in amino acids: CSVVSAADGELFF. CDR3 in DNA: TGCAGCGTTGTATCAGCGGCCGACGGGGAGCTGTTTTTT.

The chain combines TRBV2 with TRBJ1-5; D unclear. The CDR3 consists of 15 residues. V was cut by 2 bases and J by 0 bases, with 8 bases left in between. Germline assignment: CDR1 SNHLY and CDR2 FYNNEI. The CDR3 DNA reads as TGTGCCAGCAGTGAACAGAGTATTAGCAATCAGCCCCAGCATTTT. It yields the protein CASSEQSISNQPQHF.